The 10 T cell receptor beta chains given below trace back to one sample, sequenced in a study of control samples from healthy donors and cancer patients. TCRdb's copy holds only in-frame clones and misses some; the assay was immunoSEQ multiplex PCR. This sample has approximately 130,000 clones; approximately 87% occur once, and the top ten carry roughly 3%. The source material was blood. All receptors come from a man aged 60 to 75 in good health.

This clone was counted only a few times. The genes are TRBV25-1 and TRBJ1-4; D is undetermined. The CDR3 covers 15 residues. Germline CDR1 and CDR2: MGHDK and SYGVNS. Trimming removed 3 bases from V and 6 bases from J, with 14 bases in between. In nucleotides, the CDR3 is TGTGCCAGCAGTGACCGGGGAGGAAGTTATGAAAAACTGTTTTTT. This gives the protein CASSDRGGSYEKLFF.

The chain couples TRBV11-2 to TRBJ2-3; 8 nucleotides align to TRBD2. With 5 bases clipped from V and 3 bases from J, the junction kept 13 bases outside the gene matches. The CDR3 spans 17 residues. CDR1 and CDR2 from the germline V gene are SGHAT and FQNNGV. CDR3 in DNA: TGTGCCAGCAGCGCCAACCGCGCGGGGGGTTTTACAGATACGCAGTATTTT. Protein: CASSANRAGGFTDTQYF.

The chain links TRBV12-3 or TRBV12-4 to TRBJ2-2; weak D call: TRBD1 (5 bases). V was clipped by 7 bases and J by 5 bases, with 11 bases between them. This CDR3 contains 13 residues. For the CDR3, the DNA is TGTGCCAGCATGATCAGGGAAACCGGGGAGCTGTTTTTT. It specifies CASMIRETGELFF.

The chain joins TRBV3-1 (or the pseudogene TRBV3-2) to TRBJ1-4, with TRBD1 identical over 7 bases. The V and J ends lost 0 bases and 7 bases, in that order; junction bases with no gene match: 8. This CDR3 region has 16 residues. CDR1 and CDR2 from the germline V gene are LGHDT and YNNKEL (reference sequence). The CDR3 nucleotides read TGTGCCAGCAGCCAAGATCAGGGGCAGGGGGGTGAAAAACTGTTTTTT. It specifies CASSQDQGQGGEKLFF.

The chain combines TRBV28 with TRBJ2-2; 7 bases are a match to TRBD2. Germline V gene sequence: CDR1 MDHEN, CDR2 SYDVKM. This CDR3 spans 13 amino acids. The chain's CDR3 is CASHWGGTGELFF. In DNA form, the CDR3 reads TGTGCTTCCCATTGGGGGGGCACCGGGGAGCTGTTTTTT.

This clone was seen once. This rearrangement joins TRBV28 to TRBJ1-5, with 7 nucleotides matching TRBD1. CDR1 and CDR2 from the germline V gene are MDHEN and SYDVKM. Trimming cost V 5 bases and J 4 bases; bases outside gene matches: 11. The length of the CDR3 is 16 residues. The CDR3 reads CASSLAAGQRNQPQHF. In DNA form, the CDR3 reads TGTGCCAGCAGTCTCGCGGCGGGACAGCGTAATCAGCCCCAGCATTTT.

This rearrangement joins TRBV5-1 to TRBJ1-4; 7 bases agree with TRBD1. V shed 2 bases and J 3 bases; nucleotides not matched to a gene: 10. The germline CDR1 and CDR2 sequences are SGHRS and YFSETQ. The CDR3 is 17 residues long. The CDR3 bases are TGCGCCAGCAGCTTAGGACAGGCCACCGGGGCTAATGAAAAACTGTTTTTT. Encoded protein: CASSLGQATGANEKLFF. Full variable domain (remainder filled in from reference TRBV5-1 and TRBJ1-4): KAGVTQTPRYLIKTRGQQVTLSCSPISGHRSVSWYQQTPGQGLQFLFEYFSETQRNKGNFPGRFSGRQFSNSRSEMNVSTLELGDSALYLCASSLGQATGANEKLFFGSGTQLSVL.

Notes on this clone: The same CDR3 also results from other DNA sequences found in this sample. The chain carries TRBV19 and TRBJ1-3; 7 bases agree with TRBD1. The V gene's germline CDR1 is LNHDA and CDR2 SQIVND (reference sequence). The ends lost 2 bases at V and 1 base at J; junction bases unmatched: 2. CDR3 size: 15 residues. The CDR3 region is CASSISTGSGNTIYF. In DNA form, the CDR3 reads TGTGCCAGTAGTATATCGACAGGGTCTGGAAACACCATATATTTT.

This clone was counted only a few times. The chain carries TRBV30 and TRBJ1-3; 8 positions match TRBD1. The trim removed 1 base at V and 0 bases at J, leaving 8 bases unmatched. The CDR3 contains 17 residues. Germline V lookup: CDR1 GTSNPN, CDR2 SVGIG (reference sequence). In DNA form, the CDR3 reads TGTGCCTGGAGTGGCAGTGGACAGGGAGCCTCTGGAAACACCATATATTTT. This translates into CAWSGSGQGASGNTIYF.

J is TRBJ2-2 and V is TRBV19, with D perhaps TRBD1 or TRBD2 (7 bases each). CDR3 length: 15 amino acids. The germline CDR1 and CDR2 sequences are LNHDA and SQIVND (reference sequence). V was clipped by 8 bases and J by 2 bases, with 15 bases between them. This chain's CDR3 is CASRQGGVNTGELFF. The CDR3, as DNA: TGTGCCAGTCGACAGGGAGGGGTAAACACCGGGGAGCTGTTTTTT.